This TCR beta chain was identified in a study of post-analysis software for immune sequencing data. Researchers reported that TCR beta cDNA libraries carried unique molecular identifiers. Input of roughly 0.95 to 10 million T cells yielded roughly 530,000 cDNA molecules. TCRdb used MiXCR to reprocess the PCR reads, holding one entry per CDR3 protein. The sample lists roughly 800,000 distinct CDR3 sequences, 30% occurring once. The germline gives CDR1 SQVTM, CDR2 ANQGSEA. This CDR3 is built from 15 residues. With 4 bases removed from V and 7 bases from J, the gap between germline ends came to 23 bases. This clonotype was counted between two and nine times. Its target is not known. Study results and limitations: Significantly lower normalized Chao1 diversity was seen in multiple sclerosis patients than in controls. Batch-mates among the samples co-clustered strongly by F measure. TRBV segments more frequent in patients than in controls numbered roughly 5 and included TRBV5-6, TRBV5-1 and TRBV20-1.

The chain combines TRBV29-1 with TRBJ2-7; perhaps TRBD1 as D (6 bases). The sequencing input was blood. The clonotype was recovered from a girl aged 5-17 years with multiple sclerosis. DNA of the CDR3: TGCAGCGTTGGAAGACTCACCAGGGGCTTGGGGGAGCAGTACTTC. This encodes CSVGRLTRGLGEQYF.